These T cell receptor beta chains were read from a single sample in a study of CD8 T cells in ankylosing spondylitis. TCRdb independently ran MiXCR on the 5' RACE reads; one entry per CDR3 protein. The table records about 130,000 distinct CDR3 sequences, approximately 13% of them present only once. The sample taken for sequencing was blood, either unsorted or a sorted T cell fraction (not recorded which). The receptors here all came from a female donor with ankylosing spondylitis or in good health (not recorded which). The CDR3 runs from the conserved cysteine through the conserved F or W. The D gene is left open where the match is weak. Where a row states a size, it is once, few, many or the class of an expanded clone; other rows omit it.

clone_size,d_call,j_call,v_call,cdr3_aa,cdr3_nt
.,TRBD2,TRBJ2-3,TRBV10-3,CAISDLASGRSTDTQYF,TGTGCCATCAGTGATCTAGCTAGCGGGAGGAGCACAGATACGCAGTATTTT
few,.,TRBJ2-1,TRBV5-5,CASSSGPSVLYNEQFF,TGTGCCAGCAGCTCGGGCCCGAGCGTTTTGTACAATGAGCAGTTCTTC
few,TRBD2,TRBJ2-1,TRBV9,CASSDRTSGIAEQFF,TGTGCCAGCAGCGACAGGACTAGCGGGATTGCTGAGCAGTTCTTC
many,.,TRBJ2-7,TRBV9,CASSVYPDMSSYEQYF,TGTGCCAGCAGCGTATACCCGGACATGAGCTCCTACGAGCAGTACTTC
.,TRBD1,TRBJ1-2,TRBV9,CASSVRTGVSYGYTF,TGTGCCAGCAGCGTAAGGACAGGGGTTTCCTATGGCTACACCTTC
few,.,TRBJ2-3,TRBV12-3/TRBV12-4,CASRGVYGTPNPDTQYF,TGTGCCAGCAGGGGGGTATACGGGACACCCAATCCAGATACGCAGTATTTT
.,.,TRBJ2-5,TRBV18,CASSRTGFETQYF,TGTGCCAGCTCGCGAACAGGTTTTGAGACCCAGTACTTC
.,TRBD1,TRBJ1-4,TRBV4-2,CASSRRQGGATNEKLFF,TGTGCCAGCAGCCGACGACAGGGGGGTGCAACTAATGAAAAACTGTTTTTT
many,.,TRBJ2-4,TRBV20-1,CSAREGEAIQYF,TGCAGTGCTAGAGAAGGCGAGGCCATTCAGTACTTC
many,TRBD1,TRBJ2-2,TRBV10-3,CAISESGNRGITGELFF,TGTGCCATCAGTGAGTCGGGTAACAGGGGGATCACCGGGGAGCTGTTTTTT
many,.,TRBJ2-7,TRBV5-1,CASKEGPSYEQYF,TGCGCCAGCAAGGAGGGTCCCTCCTACGAGCAGTACTTC
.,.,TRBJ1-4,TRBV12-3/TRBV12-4,CASAQGARGEKLFF,TGTGCCAGCGCACAGGGAGCCCGGGGGGAAAAACTGTTTTTT
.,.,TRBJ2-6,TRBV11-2,CASSPIRLPDSGANVLTF,TGTGCCAGCAGCCCCATACGTCTACCCGATTCTGGGGCCAACGTCCTGACTTTC
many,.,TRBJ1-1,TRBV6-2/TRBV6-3,CASNGQLNTEAFF,TGTGCCAGTAACGGACAGCTGAACACTGAAGCTTTCTTT
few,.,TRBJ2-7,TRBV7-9,CASSLVDFPQTSYEQYF,TGTGCCAGCAGCTTAGTTGATTTCCCCCAGACGTCCTACGAGCAGTACTTC
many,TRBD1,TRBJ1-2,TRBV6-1,CASSLDGTGVGYTF,TGTGCCAGCAGTCTAGACGGGACAGGGGTCGGCTACACCTTC
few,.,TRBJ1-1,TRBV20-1,CSASTDRTEAFF,TGCAGTGCTAGCACGGACAGAACTGAAGCTTTCTTT
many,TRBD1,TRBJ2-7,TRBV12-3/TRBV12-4,CASSLDRGSSEQYF,TGTGCCAGCAGTCTCGACAGGGGGTCTAGCGAGCAGTACTTC
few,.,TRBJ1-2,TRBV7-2,CASRKAGYYGYTF,TGTGCCAGCAGAAAAGCAGGGTACTATGGCTACACCTTC
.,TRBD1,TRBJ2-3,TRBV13,CALSSRGQGAVRGTDTQYF,TGTGCCCTCAGCTCCCGCGGACAGGGAGCGGTGAGGGGCACAGATACGCAGTATTTT
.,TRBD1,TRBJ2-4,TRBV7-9,CASSKDRGENIQYF,TGTGCCAGCAGCAAGGACAGGGGAGAAAACATTCAGTACTTC
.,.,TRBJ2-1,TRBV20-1,CSATQLGRSSYNEQFF,TGCAGTGCAACCCAACTAGGGCGGTCGTCCTACAATGAGCAGTTCTTC
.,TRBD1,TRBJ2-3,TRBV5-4,CASSKRQGSDTQYF,TGTGCCAGCAGCAAAAGACAGGGTTCAGATACGCAGTATTTT
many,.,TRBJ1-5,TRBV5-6,CASSLMTGDYNQPQHF,TGTGCCAGCAGCTTGATGACGGGCGACTACAATCAGCCCCAGCATTTT
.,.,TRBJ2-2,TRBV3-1,CASRQPTNTGELFF,TGTGCCAGCAGACAGCCGACGAACACCGGGGAGCTGTTTTTT
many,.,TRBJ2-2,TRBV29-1,CSGLGGRLDGSTGELFF,TGCAGCGGGTTGGGGGGACGACTCGACGGCAGCACCGGGGAGCTGTTTTTT
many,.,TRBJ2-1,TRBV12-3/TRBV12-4,CASSLSGATGYNEQFF,TGTGCCAGCAGTCTCTCGGGCGCGACTGGGTACAATGAGCAGTTCTTC
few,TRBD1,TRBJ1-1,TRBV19,CASSIGQGASTEAFF,TGTGCCAGTAGTATCGGACAGGGGGCCAGCACTGAAGCTTTCTTT
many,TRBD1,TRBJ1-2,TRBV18,CASSPSSTGQGSYGYTF,TGTGCCAGCTCGCCCTCCTCTACGGGACAGGGGTCCTATGGCTACACCTTC
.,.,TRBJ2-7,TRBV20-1,CSARQGPYEQYF,TGCAGTGCTAGACAGGGTCCCTACGAGCAGTACTTC
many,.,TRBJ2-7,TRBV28,CASQPYAPYEQYF,TGTGCCAGCCAACCTTATGCCCCCTACGAGCAGTACTTC
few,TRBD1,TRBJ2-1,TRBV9,CASSVRDRGTYNEQFF,TGTGCCAGCAGCGTAAGGGACAGGGGAACCTACAATGAGCAGTTCTTC
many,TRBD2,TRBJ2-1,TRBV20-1,CSAIAGGHNEQFF,TGCAGTGCTATAGCGGGAGGACACAATGAGCAGTTCTTC
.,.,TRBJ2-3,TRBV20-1,CSAGVEGGDTQYF,TGCAGTGCCGGCGTGGAGGGCGGGGATACGCAGTATTTT
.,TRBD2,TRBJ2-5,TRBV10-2,CASSESVLAGGWETQYF,TGCGCCAGCAGTGAGTCGGTACTAGCGGGAGGCTGGGAGACCCAGTACTTC
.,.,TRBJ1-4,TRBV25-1,CASLGARYNEKLFF,TGTGCCAGCTTGGGGGCCAGGTACAATGAAAAACTGTTTTTT
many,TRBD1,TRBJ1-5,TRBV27,CASSSGTGNQPQHF,TGTGCCAGCAGTTCGGGGACAGGCAATCAGCCCCAGCATTTT
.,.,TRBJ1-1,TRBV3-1,CASSQEGRKAFF,TGTGCCAGCAGCCAAGAGGGGCGGAAAGCTTTCTTT
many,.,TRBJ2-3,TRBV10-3,CAIGGSSTDTQYF,TGTGCCATCGGGGGTTCTAGCACAGATACGCAGTATTTT
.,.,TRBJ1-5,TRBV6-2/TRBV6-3,CASSRHLDQPQHF,TGTGCCAGCAGCCGCCACCTCGATCAGCCCCAGCATTTT
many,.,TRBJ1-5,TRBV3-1,CASSQDTGGNQPQHF,TGTGCCAGCAGCCAAGACACAGGCGGCAATCAGCCCCAGCATTTT
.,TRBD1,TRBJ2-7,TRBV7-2,CASSLSGTGYYEQYF,TGTGCCAGCAGCTTATCCGGGACAGGGTACTACGAGCAGTACTTC
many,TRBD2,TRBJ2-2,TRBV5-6,CASSFPSGAANTGELFF,TGTGCCAGCAGCTTTCCTAGCGGGGCCGCGAACACCGGGGAGCTGTTTTTT